This T cell receptor beta chain appears in the sequencing data of a study of T cell responses to AZD1222 COVID-19 vaccine. General observations from the study: Sampling that yielded the repertoires occurred only after the peak T cell response.

TCRdb's copy holds only in-frame clones and misses some; the assay was immunoSEQ multiplex PCR. In the table there are fewer than 120,000 clones, around 90% of which are singletons. The germline V gene encodes CDR1 SGHNT and CDR2 YENEEA. The V and J ends lost 4 bases and 9 bases, in that order; junction bases with no gene match: 6. There are 13 residues in the CDR3. The sample holds one count of this clone. Its specificity is unknown. The source material was peripheral blood, sampled on day 0 of AZD1222 vaccination. The chain recombines TRBV11-3 with TRBJ2-4; 7 nucleotides line up with TRBD2. The clonotype comes from an adult in good health. As DNA, the CDR3 is TGTGCCAGCAGCTGGGGGGAGGGAAGCATTCAGTACTTC. It codes for CASSWGEGSIQYF.